The clone carrying this TCR beta chain was found once. At the DNA level, this CDR3 is encoded by other sequences in the same sample as well. The data are from a study of shared clonotypes between healthy human individuals. This table comes from immunoSEQ multiplex PCR, and its TCRdb copy is limited to in-frame clones, with some not included. This sample carries about 1.1 million clones, more than 75% of them seen once, and the ten largest clones take roughly 0.57%. With 4 bases removed from V and 4 bases from J, the gap between germline ends came to 5 bases. The germline CDR1 and CDR2 sequences are MDHEN and SYDVKM. The CDR3 has 11 residues.

The chain joins TRBV28 to TRBJ2-7; no reliable D call. This receptor was identified in a man between 18 and 35 years old in good health. Some clones in this sample may be carry-over from other donors' samples. Sequenced: memory CD4+ T cells from PBMCs. Subset in this sample: CD45RA-negative fraction. The CDR3 DNA is TGTGCCAGCAGTTCATATTACGAGCAGTACTTC. The encoded protein is CASSSYYEQYF.